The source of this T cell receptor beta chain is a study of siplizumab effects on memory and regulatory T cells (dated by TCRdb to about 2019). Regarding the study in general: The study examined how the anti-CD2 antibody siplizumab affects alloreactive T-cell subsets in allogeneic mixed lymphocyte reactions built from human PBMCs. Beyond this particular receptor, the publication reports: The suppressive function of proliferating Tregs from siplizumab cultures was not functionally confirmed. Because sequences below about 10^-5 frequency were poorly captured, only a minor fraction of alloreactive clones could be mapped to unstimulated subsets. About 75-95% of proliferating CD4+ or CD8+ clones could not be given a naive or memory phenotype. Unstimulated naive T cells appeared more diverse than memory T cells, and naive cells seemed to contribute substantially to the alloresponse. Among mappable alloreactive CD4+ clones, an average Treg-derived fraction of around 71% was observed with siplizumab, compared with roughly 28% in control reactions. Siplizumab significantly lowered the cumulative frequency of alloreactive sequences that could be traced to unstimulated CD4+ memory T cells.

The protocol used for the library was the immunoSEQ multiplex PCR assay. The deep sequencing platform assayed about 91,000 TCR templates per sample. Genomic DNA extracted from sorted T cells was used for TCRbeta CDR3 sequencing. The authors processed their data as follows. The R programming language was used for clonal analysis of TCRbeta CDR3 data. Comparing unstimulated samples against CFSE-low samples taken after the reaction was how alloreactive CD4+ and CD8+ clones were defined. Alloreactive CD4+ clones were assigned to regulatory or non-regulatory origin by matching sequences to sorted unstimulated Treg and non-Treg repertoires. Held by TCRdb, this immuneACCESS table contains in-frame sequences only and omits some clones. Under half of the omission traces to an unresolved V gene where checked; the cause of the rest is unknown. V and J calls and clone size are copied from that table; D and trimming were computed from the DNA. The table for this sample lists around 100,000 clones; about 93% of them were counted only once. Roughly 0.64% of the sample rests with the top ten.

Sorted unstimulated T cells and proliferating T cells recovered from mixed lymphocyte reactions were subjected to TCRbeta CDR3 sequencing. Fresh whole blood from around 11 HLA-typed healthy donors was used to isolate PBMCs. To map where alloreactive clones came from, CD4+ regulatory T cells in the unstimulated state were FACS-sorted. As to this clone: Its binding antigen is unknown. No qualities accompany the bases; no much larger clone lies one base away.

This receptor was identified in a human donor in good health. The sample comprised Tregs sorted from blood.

This receptor carries the CDR3 CASSASGRAWQSYNEQFF. The DNA is as follows: TGTGCCAGTAGTGCTAGCGGGAGGGCCTGGCAATCCTACAATGAGCAGTTCTTC. Recombination joined TRBV19 with TRBJ2-1, and 12 bases in between align with TRBD2. The CDR3 measures 18 amino acids from cysteine to phenylalanine. The entry retains the CDR3 DNA only, 54 bases that are in frame from base 1. According to the germline V gene (reference sequence), CDR1 reads LNHDA and CDR2 reads SQIVND. Unmatched junction bases come to 9, with V trimmed by 5 bases and J by 1 base.